Listed here are 15 T cell receptor beta chains from one sample, sequenced in a study of regulatory T cells in long-lasting Graves disease. iRepertoire HTBI primers and Arm-PCR of CDR3 regions built TCR beta libraries. TCRdb re-analysed the multiplex PCR reads in MiXCR, keeping a single row per CDR3 protein. Here the sample spans approximately 470,000 distinct CDR3 sequences, about a sixth being singletons. The time point was: newly diagnosed GD, antithyroid drugs for less than 3 months. Isolated PBMC RNA provided the starting material for the TCR library. These same data were also listed under a study on T cells in Graves' hyperthyroidism and ophthalmopathy.

The sequencing here drew on peripheral blood mononuclear cells (PBMCs), taken at new diagnosis, from a patient treated with antithyroid drugs. These TCRs come from a man aged 40-49 years with Graves disease.

This clonotype was seen at least ten times. The chain has TRBV28 and TRBJ2-7; 11 nucleotides align to TRBD1. The J segment lost 9 bases and the V segment lost 4 bases, leaving 14 bases of the junction unmatched. This CDR3 is built from 16 residues. Germline V gene sequence: CDR1 MDHEN, CDR2 SYDVKM. The CDR3 DNA reads TGTGCCAGCAGTTCCCAGGACAGGGGGCGAAGTGAGGCGCAGTACTTC. It codes for CASSSQDRGRSEAQYF.

Comment on this clonotype: A much more abundant neighbour one base away suggests this may be a read error. The chain links TRBV28 to TRBJ2-1; D may be TRBD1 (5 bases). The CDR3 length is 16 residues. CDR1 and CDR2 (germline): MDHEN, SYDVKM. V gave up 5 bases and J gave up 1 base, with 15 bases separating them. In DNA form, the CDR3 reads TGTGCCAGCAGTACCACGACAGATCTTTCCTACAATGAGCAGTTCTTC. Protein product: CASSTTTDLSYNEQFF.

This clonotype was detected a few times. The chain joins TRBV28 to TRBJ2-2, with D perhaps matching TRBD2 (6 bases). This CDR3 spans 13 amino acids. Germline values: CDR1 MDHEN, CDR2 SYDVKM. Trimming pared 3 bases from V and 8 bases from J, leaving 10 bases between. CDR3 sequence (DNA): TGTGCCAGCAGTTTGCGACTAGATGGGGAGCTGTTTTTT. Translated, it gives CASSLRLDGELFF.

This clonotype was counted ten times or more. The J gene is TRBJ2-2, the V gene TRBV12-3 or TRBV12-4, with 8 positions matching TRBD1. The V segment lost 5 bases and the J segment 5 bases; nucleotides outside the gene matches: 7. The CDR3 covers 15 residues. The CDR3 loop reads CASSPTGVVTGELFF. The CDR3 DNA reads TGTGCCAGCAGTCCGACAGGGGTCGTGACCGGGGAGCTGTTTTTT.

This clonotype has a handful of counts. The chain carries TRBV7-9 and TRBJ2-7; D possibly corresponds to TRBD1 (6 bases). V lost 3 bases, J lost 0 bases, and 12 bases lay in between. Germline values: CDR1 SEHNR, CDR2 FQNEAQ (reference sequence). The CDR3 covers 15 residues. The CDR3 DNA reads TGTGCCAGCAGCTTCGGGACATTGACCTCCTACGAGCAGTACTTC. Encoded protein: CASSFGTLTSYEQYF.

The sample holds a few counts of this clonotype. V usage is TRBV7-3 and J usage is TRBJ2-2; D gene unclear. This CDR3 comprises 16 residues. Deletions cut 0 bases from V and 4 bases from J, with 12 bases between. Germline CDR1 reads SGHTA; CDR2 reads FQGTGA. Written as DNA, the CDR3 is TGTGCCAGCAGCTTAACGTCCGACCGGGTCACCGGGGAGCTGTTTTTT. This encodes CASSLTSDRVTGELFF.

This clonotype was detected only a few times. The chain combines TRBV6-5 with TRBJ2-7, with 8 bases fitting TRBD1. This CDR3 comprises 14 residues. Germline V gene data show CDR1 as MNHEY and CDR2 as SVGAGI. Trimming at V came to 4 bases and at J to 5 bases, leaving 7 bases not matched to a gene. As DNA, the CDR3 is TGTGCCAGCAGTTCCTGGACAGGGAGCCACGAGCAGTACTTC. This codes for CASSSWTGSHEQYF.

Points on this clonotype: A junction end diverges from the germline sequence, so it may reflect a read error. In DNA form, the CDR3 reads TGTGCCAGCAGCCCGAGCGGGAGCTCCTACAATGAGCAGTCCTTC. Amino acid sequence: CASSPSGSSYNEQSF. The V and J genes are TRBV9 and TRBJ2-1; 8 bases are shared with TRBD2. The CDR3 spans 15 residues. Germline assignment: CDR1 SGDLS and CDR2 YYNGEE.

The chain combines TRBV29-1 with TRBJ1-4; D is perhaps TRBD1 (5 bases). V was shortened by 7 bases and J by 0 bases, with 9 bases between the two germline ends. The germline V gene encodes CDR1 SQVTM and CDR2 ANQGSEA. There are 13 residues in the CDR3. In nucleotides, the CDR3 is TGCAGCGGGGGGTTTTCAACTAATGAAAAACTGTTTTTT. Residues: CSGGFSTNEKLFF.

The CDR3 reads CASGTSGRAEQYF. The CDR3 nucleotides read TGTGCCAGCGGGACTAGCGGGAGGGCGGAGCAGTACTTC. The chain links TRBV7-2 to TRBJ2-7, with TRBD2 identical over 16 bases. Germline assignment: CDR1 SGHTA and CDR2 FQGNSA. V was pared by 8 bases and J by 7 bases, with 2 bases of the junction left unmatched. The CDR3 runs 13 residues.

The chain couples TRBV25-1 to TRBJ1-1; 7 positions agree with TRBD1. V lost 4 bases to trimming and J lost 0 bases; unmatched junction nucleotides: 14. The CDR3 runs to 18 residues. Germline values: CDR1 MGHDK, CDR2 SYGVNS. For the CDR3, the DNA is TGTGCCAGCAGTGCAGAATTGGACAGGAGGAACATGAACACTGAAGCTTTCTTT. Protein sequence: CASSAELDRRNMNTEAFF.

This clonotype was recorded many times. The V and J genes are TRBV7-3 and TRBJ2-2; maybe TRBD1 (5 bases). This CDR3 is 15 amino acids long. In germline, CDR1 is SGHTA, CDR2 FQGTGA. V shed 4 bases and J shed 6 bases, with 15 bases lying between them. The CDR3 DNA sequence: TGTGCCAGCAGCTCGGACATAAGTCCTTCCGGGGAGCTGTTTTTT. This translates into CASSSDISPSGELFF.

This clonotype has ten or more counts. This chain links TRBV20-1 with TRBJ1-6, with D perhaps matching TRBD1 (5 bases). This CDR3 contains 15 residues. V shed 3 bases and J shed 4 bases, with 13 bases lying between them. The V gene's germline CDR1 is DFQATT and CDR2 SNEGSKA (reference sequence). DNA for the CDR3: TGCAGTGCTAGGCCCGGGACTAGTTATAATTCACCCCTCCACTTT. This codes for CSARPGTSYNSPLHF.

There are a few counts of this clonotype. This chain joins TRBV18 and TRBJ1-1; 10 bases are a match to TRBD1. Unmatched junction bases numbered 2, after V lost 0 bases and J lost 4 bases. The CDR3 has 15 amino acids. Per the germline V gene, CDR1 is KGHSH and CDR2 is LQKENI. The CDR3 sequence is CASSPPGTGATEAFF. CDR3 in DNA: TGTGCCAGCTCACCACCCGGGACAGGGGCCACTGAAGCTTTCTTT.

This clonotype was observed many times. This chain joins TRBV20-1 and TRBJ1-2; 7 bases are shared with TRBD1. This CDR3 contains 14 residues. Trimming took 1 base from V and 5 from J; bases not matched to a gene: 7. CDR1 and CDR2 (germline): DFQATT, SNEGSKA (reference sequence). The CDR3 DNA sequence: TGCAGTGCTAGAGCCACAGGGGACAAATATGGCTACACCTTC. Protein sequence: CSARATGDKYGYTF.